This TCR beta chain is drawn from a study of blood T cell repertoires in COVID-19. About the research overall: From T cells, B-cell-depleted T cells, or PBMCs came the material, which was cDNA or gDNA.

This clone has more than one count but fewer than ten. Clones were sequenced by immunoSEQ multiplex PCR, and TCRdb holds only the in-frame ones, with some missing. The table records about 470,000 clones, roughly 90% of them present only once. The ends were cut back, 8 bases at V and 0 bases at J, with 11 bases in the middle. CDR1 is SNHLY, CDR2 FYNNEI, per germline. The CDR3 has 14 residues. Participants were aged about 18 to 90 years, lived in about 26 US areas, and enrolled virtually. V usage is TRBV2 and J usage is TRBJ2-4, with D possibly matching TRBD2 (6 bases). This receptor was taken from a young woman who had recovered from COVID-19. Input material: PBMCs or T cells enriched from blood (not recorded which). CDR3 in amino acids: CASGTGGAKNIQYF. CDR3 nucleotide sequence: TGTGCCAGCGGGACCGGGGGAGCCAAAAACATTCAGTACTTC.